The T cell receptor beta chain under discussion was sequenced for a study of vaccination effects on CD4 cells after COVID-19 (dated by TCRdb to the early 2020s). Study-level background: To identify antigen-specific CD4+ T cell clonotypes by their expansion, the ViraFEST assay first stimulated PBMC with viral peptide pools and then applied TCR sequencing. Fewer than 2.5 million PBMC per well were cultured in IMDM with around 5% human AB serum, around 10 IU/ml IL-2 and gentamicin, plus 10 ug/ml peptides. Pre-vaccine samples were collected from a couple of convalescent patients 16 days and one week before the first dose, corresponding to 142 and 148 days after COVID-19 diagnosis. Two doses of either the BNT162b2 or the mRNA-1273 mRNA SARS-CoV-2 vaccine were administered to participants. SARS-CoV-2 spike-specific CD4+ TCR repertoires were compared before and after mRNA vaccination in COVID-19 convalescent patients and in infection-naive vaccine recipients. The full study included some 10 COVID-19 convalescent patients and several SARS-CoV-2-naive healthy vaccine recipients. In the study, cultures from other donors were sequenced using the Oncomine TCR Beta short-read assay on an Illumina iSeq 100.

Summary of the overall study and its limitations: Clones induced by infection and clones induced by vaccination both contracted markedly at late timepoints after vaccination, which fits with T cell responses waning over time. The study was limited by a small number of convalescent patients and lacked early post-infection timepoints. For convalescent patients, new clones induced by the vaccine made up most of the post-vaccine spike-reactive repertoire, and these new clones were largely distinct from the clones induced by infection.

The library was generated by the immunoSEQ multiplex PCR assay. TCR beta CDR3 sequencing was performed on DNA from the cultured, isolated CD4+ T cells. Per the original workflow: Non-productive TCR sequences were removed and reads were trimmed to the CDR3 region, keeping CDR3s of at least 7 amino acids. Antigen-specific clonotypes were identified using the MANAFEST web app by comparison of expansion in peptide wells against reference cultures. To be called positive, a clone needed expansion at FDR<0.05 compared with the reference and with all other wells, an odds ratio greater than 5, and a frequency greater than 0.1% in two replicate wells. A clonotype was defined as cross-reactive if the clonotype was significantly expanded both in SARS-CoV-2 spike wells and in at least one common cold coronavirus spike condition. CDR3 similarity was assessed by Levenshtein distance using the stringdist R package, and unrooted trees were constructed with ape in R 3.6.1. The clones in this table, taken by TCRdb from immuneACCESS, are in-frame only. Not every clone is retained; where verified, under half of the shortfall comes from an unresolved V gene, and the cause of the rest is unknown. That table is the source of V, J and clone size, and D and trimming were worked out from the DNA. Across this sample there are about 47,000 clones, with roughly three quarters seen only once. Of the sample, roughly 12% falls within the top ten clones.

After around ten days of culture, CD4+ T cells were isolated with the EasySep CD4+ T cell isolation kit. Convalescent patients had PCR-confirmed SARS-CoV-2 infection between March and December 2020, before Alpha, Beta and Delta variants emerged in the United States. Half of the culture medium was replaced with fresh IL-2-containing medium on days 3 and 7. Each peptide stimulation condition was cultured in triplicate wells unless otherwise noted. Using Ficoll-Paque Plus gradient centrifugation, PBMC were separated from whole blood and then either used fresh or cryopreserved at -140C. The QIAamp micro DNA kit was used to extract genomic DNA from the cultured CD4+ T cells. This clone has just a few counts. Its antigen specificity is not known. No clone much larger than this one lies a single base away; base qualities are absent. Inclusive of the bounding cysteine and phenylalanine, the CDR3 is 12 residues long. CDR3 DNA only is kept here, 36 bases in frame from base 1. V is clipped by 2 bases and J by 4 bases, and the sequence between their germline boundaries is 5 bases long. Via the germline V gene, CDR1 is MNHEY and CDR2 SVGAGI.

This chain is built from TRBV6-5 and TRBJ1-2; a tentative D call is TRBD1 (5 bases match). This clonotype originated in a human donor who had a prior SARS-CoV-2 infection. This specimen was CD4+ T cells from PBMCs cultured without peptide, taken before COVID-19 vaccination. The base sequence is TGTGCCAGCAGTTACGACAGCTATGGCTACACCTTC. This sequence encodes CASSYDSYGYTF.